This TCR beta chain was recorded in a study of cytomegalovirus exposure and HLA in healthy donors. Across the study: The Caucasian-associated ancestry cluster contained 81% of the approximately 410 genotyped donors. Broader study findings: The productive fraction for most TCR beta V segments was about 90% or about 30% in an earlier analysis. A missense DCLRE1C variant was associated with V- and J-gene trimming of TCR beta chains in a later analysis, and an independent cohort replicated the association.

The ends lost 6 bases at V and 3 bases at J; junction bases unmatched: 6. The CDR3 runs to 15 residues. CDR1 is MNHEY, CDR2 SVGAGI, per germline. Worth noting for this clone: Its antigen remains unidentified.

PCR used 60 Vbeta primers and 13 Jbeta primers. TCRdb's copy holds only in-frame clones and misses some; the assay was immunoSEQ multiplex PCR. The sample lists some 120,000 clones, about 80% occurring once. The sequencing sample was made of PBMCs. This clonotype was obtained from a young man in good health and CMV-seronegative. The chain links TRBV6-5 to TRBJ1-4; 8 positions match TRBD1. CDR3 region: CASRPTGGPNEKLFF. In DNA form, the CDR3 reads TGTGCCAGCAGACCTACAGGGGGACCTAATGAAAAACTGTTTTTT.